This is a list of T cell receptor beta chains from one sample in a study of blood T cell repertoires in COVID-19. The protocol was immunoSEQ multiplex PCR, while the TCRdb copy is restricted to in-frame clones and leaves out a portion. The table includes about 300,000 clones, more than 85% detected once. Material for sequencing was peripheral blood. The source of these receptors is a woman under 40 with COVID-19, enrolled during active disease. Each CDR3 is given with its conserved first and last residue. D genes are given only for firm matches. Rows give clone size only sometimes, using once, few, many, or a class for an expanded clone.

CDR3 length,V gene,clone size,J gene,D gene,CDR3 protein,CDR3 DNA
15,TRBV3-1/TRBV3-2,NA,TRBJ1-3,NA,CASSQGGSSGNTIYF,TGTGCCAGCAGCCAAGGCGGGAGCTCTGGAAACACCATATATTTT
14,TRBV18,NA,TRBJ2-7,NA,CASSEAGTNYEQYF,TGTGCCAGCTCAGAAGCCGGGACAAACTACGAGCAGTACTTC
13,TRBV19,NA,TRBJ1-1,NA,CASSRLRNTEAFF,TGTGCCAGTAGTAGACTCCGAAACACTGAAGCTTTCTTT
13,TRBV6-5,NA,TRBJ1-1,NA,CASSPMRSSEAFF,TGTGCCAGCAGCCCAATGAGAAGCTCTGAAGCTTTCTTT
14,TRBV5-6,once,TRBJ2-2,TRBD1,CASSLDRVTGELFF,TGTGCCAGCAGTTTGGACAGGGTCACCGGGGAGCTGTTTTTT
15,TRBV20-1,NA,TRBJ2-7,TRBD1,CSASTGGDFNYEQYF,TGCAGTGCCAGTACAGGGGGCGATTTTAACTACGAGCAGTACTTC
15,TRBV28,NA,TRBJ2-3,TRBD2,CASNLAGTSTDTQYF,TGTGCCAGCAACCTAGCGGGAACTAGCACAGATACGCAGTATTTT
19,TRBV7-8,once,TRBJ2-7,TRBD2,CASSLDSGTSGSPWDEQYF,TGTGCCAGCAGCTTAGATTCCGGGACTAGCGGGAGCCCGTGGGACGAGCAGTACTTC
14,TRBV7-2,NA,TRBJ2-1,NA,CASSLARIYNEQFF,TGTGCCAGCAGTCTAGCCAGGATCTACAATGAGCAGTTCTTC
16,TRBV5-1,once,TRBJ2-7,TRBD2,CASSPGTSGRFNEQYF,TGCGCCAGCAGCCCGGGGACTAGCGGGAGATTCAACGAGCAGTACTTC
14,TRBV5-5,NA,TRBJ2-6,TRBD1,CASSLAVRGNVLTF,TGTGCCAGCAGCTTGGCCGTCAGGGGGAACGTCCTGACTTTC
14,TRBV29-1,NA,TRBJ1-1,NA,CSVVIPGVNTEAFF,TGCAGCGTTGTTATCCCGGGGGTGAACACTGAAGCTTTCTTT
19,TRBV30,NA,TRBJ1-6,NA,CAWSDRGIGPSSYNSPLHF,TGTGCCTGGAGTGATCGGGGGATCGGCCCGAGCTCCTATAATTCACCCCTCCACTTT
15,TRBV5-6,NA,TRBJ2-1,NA,CASSFDWTLSNEQFF,TGTGCCAGCAGCTTCGACTGGACTCTCAGCAATGAGCAGTTCTTC
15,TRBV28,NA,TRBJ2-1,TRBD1,CASSLTGGRDDEQFF,TGTGCCAGCAGCCTTACAGGGGGCCGGGACGATGAGCAGTTCTTC
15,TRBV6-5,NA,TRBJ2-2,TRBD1,CASSGGQGASGELFF,TGTGCCAGCAGCGGGGGACAGGGGGCCTCCGGGGAGCTGTTTTTT
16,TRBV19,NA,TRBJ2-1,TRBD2,CASGHWTSGLMNEQFF,TGTGCCAGCGGGCACTGGACTAGCGGGTTGATGAATGAGCAGTTCTTC
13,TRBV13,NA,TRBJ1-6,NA,CASSREKNSPLHF,TGTGCCAGCAGCCGGGAGAAAAATTCACCCCTCCACTTT
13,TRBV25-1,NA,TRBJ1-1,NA,CASSELGVGEAFF,TGTGCCAGCAGTGAATTAGGGGTGGGTGAAGCTTTCTTT
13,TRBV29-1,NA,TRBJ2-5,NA,CSTDFGVQETQYF,TGCAGCACGGACTTCGGGGTGCAAGAGACCCAGTACTTC
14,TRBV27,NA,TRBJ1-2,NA,CASSWAGSDYGYTF,TGTGCCAGCAGTTGGGCGGGGTCGGACTATGGCTACACCTTC
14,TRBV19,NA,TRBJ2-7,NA,CASSSRLSSYEQYF,TGTGCCAGTAGTAGCAGACTTAGCTCCTACGAGCAGTACTTC
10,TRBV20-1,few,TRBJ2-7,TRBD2,CNSGGYEQYF,TGCAACTCGGGGGGATACGAGCAGTACTTC
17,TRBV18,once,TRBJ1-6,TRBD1,CASSPLRTGGSNSPLHF,TGTGCCAGCTCGCCACTGAGGACAGGGGGCTCGAATTCACCCCTCCACTTT
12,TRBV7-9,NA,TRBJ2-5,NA,CASKAAEETQYF,TGTGCCAGCAAAGCGGCCGAAGAGACCCAGTACTTC
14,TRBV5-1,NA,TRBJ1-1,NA,CASSLERGGYEAFF,TGCGCCAGCAGCTTGGAGAGGGGAGGCTATGAAGCTTTCTTT
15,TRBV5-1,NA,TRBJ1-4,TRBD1,CASSRNGQGNEKLFF,TGCGCCAGCAGCCGAAATGGACAGGGTAATGAAAAACTGTTTTTT
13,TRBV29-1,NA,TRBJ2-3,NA,CSVESVSTDTQYF,TGCAGCGTTGAAAGCGTGAGCACAGATACGCAGTATTTT
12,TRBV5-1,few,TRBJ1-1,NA,CASSLQETEAFF,TGCGCCAGCAGCTTACAGGAGACTGAAGCTTTCTTT
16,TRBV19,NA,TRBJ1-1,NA,CASSIDPAGWNTEAFF,TGTGCCAGTAGTATAGATCCCGCAGGTTGGAACACTGAAGCTTTCTTT